This section outlines one T cell receptor beta chain sequence together with its context. The source of the sample is a study of blood T cell repertoires in COVID-19. Overall study context: The United States, Italy and Spain supplied acute and convalescent COVID-19 samples. PBMCs, B-cell-depleted T cells, or T cells provided the cDNA or gDNA that made up the material.

The V segment lost 3 bases and the J segment 6 bases; nucleotides outside the gene matches: 7. The germline V gene encodes CDR1 SGDLS and CDR2 YYNGEE. This CDR3 has 14 amino acids. Authors' processing steps: Scientists estimated how many nucleated cells there were by amplifying reference gene primers. TCRdb's table, derived via immunoSEQ multiplex PCR, lists solely in-frame clones and lacks some. D and trimming were read from the DNA, whereas the V and J calls and clone size are those reported in that table. The data hold roughly 24,000 clones, with 90% to 95% observed a single time. Input material: peripheral blood. The clonotype was recovered from a human donor in a cohort sampled during active COVID-19. This sequence joins TRBV9 and TRBJ1-1, with 8 nucleotides matching TRBD1. The CDR3 bases are TGTGCCAGCAGCGGACAGGGGCGAAAAGCTGAAGCTTTCTTT. Amino acids: CASSGQGRKAEAFF.